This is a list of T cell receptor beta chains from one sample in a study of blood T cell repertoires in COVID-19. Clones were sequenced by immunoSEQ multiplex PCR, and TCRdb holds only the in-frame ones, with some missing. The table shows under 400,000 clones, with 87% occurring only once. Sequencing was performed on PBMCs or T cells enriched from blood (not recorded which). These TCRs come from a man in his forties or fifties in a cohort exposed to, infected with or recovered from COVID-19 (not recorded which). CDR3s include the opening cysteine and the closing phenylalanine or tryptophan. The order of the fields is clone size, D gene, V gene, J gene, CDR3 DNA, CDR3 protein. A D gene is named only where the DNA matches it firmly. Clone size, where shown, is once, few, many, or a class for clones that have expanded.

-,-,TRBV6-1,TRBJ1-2,TGTGCCAGCAGTGAAGCGGAGTTACTGAGGTATGGCTACACCTTC,CASSEAELLRYGYTF
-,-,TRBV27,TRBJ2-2,TGTGCCAGCTCGACAGTGAACACCGGGGAGCTGTTTTTT,CASSTVNTGELFF
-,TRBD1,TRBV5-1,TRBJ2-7,TGCGCCAGCAGCTGGGGGACAGTCTCCTACGAGCAGTACTTC,CASSWGTVSYEQYF
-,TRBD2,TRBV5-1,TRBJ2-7,TGCGCCAGCAGCTTGTCGCTAGCGGGAGACTCCTACGAGCAGTACTTC,CASSLSLAGDSYEQYF
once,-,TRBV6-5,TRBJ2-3,TGTGCCAGCAGACGGCGACAGTTAACAGATACGCAGTATTTT,CASRRRQLTDTQYF
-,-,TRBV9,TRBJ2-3,TGTGCCAGCAGCGCCTCTCTCCTTACAGATACGCAGTATTTT,CASSASLLTDTQYF
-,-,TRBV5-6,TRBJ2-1,TGTGCCAGCAGCTTGGCCCTAGGCTCCTACAATGAGCAGTTCTTC,CASSLALGSYNEQFF
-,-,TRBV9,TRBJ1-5,TGTGCCAGCAGCGTAGCGGGGACACTGGATCAGCCCCAGCATTTT,CASSVAGTLDQPQHF
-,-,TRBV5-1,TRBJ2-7,TGCGCCAGCAATAATTCCCCCTACGAGCAGTACTTC,CASNNSPYEQYF
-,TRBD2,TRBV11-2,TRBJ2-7,TGTGCCAGCAGCACAACGGGACTAGCCGCCTCCGAGCAGTACTTC,CASSTTGLAASEQYF
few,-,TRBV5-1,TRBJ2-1,TGCGCCAGCATTAGAGGAGACAATGAGCAGTTCTTC,CASIRGDNEQFF
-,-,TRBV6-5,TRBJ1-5,TGTGCCAGCAGCCCAGACACGTATCAGCCCCAGCATTTT,CASSPDTYQPQHF
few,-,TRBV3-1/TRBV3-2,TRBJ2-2,TGTGCCAGCAGTCTGACAGACTCCGGGGAGCTGTTTTTT,CASSLTDSGELFF
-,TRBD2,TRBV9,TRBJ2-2,TGTGCCAGCAGCGTAGCAAGCGGGAGGTCGGTCGGGGAGCTGTTTTTT,CASSVASGRSVGELFF
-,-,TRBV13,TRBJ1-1,TGTGCCAGCAGCTTAACAGGGAGGGTCGCTGAAGCTTTCTTT,CASSLTGRVAEAFF
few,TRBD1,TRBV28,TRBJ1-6,TGTGCCAGCAACGTGGGTGTTCAAGGGGGCACCCTCCACTTT,CASNVGVQGGTLHF
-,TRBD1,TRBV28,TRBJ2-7,TGTGCCAGCAGAAAAGGGACAGGGTACGAGCAGTACTTC,CASRKGTGYEQYF
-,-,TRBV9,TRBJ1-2,TGTGCCAGCAGCGCCAGGACCGTTACGGGGAGCTACACCTTC,CASSARTVTGSYTF
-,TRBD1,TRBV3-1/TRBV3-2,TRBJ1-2,TGTGCCAGCAGCCAAGATACCGGGACAGGCTATGGCTACACCTTC,CASSQDTGTGYGYTF
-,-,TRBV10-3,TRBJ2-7,TGTGCCATCAGTGTGGGGGGGCCCGAGCAGTACTTC,CAISVGGPEQYF
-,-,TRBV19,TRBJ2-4,TGTGCCAGTGGAGGGGGGGCTCGGGTCAAAAACATTCAGTACTTC,CASGGGARVKNIQYF
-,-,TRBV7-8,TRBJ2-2,TGTGCCAGCAGCGGGCGGACTGCCAGCGGGGAGCTGTTTTTT,CASSGRTASGELFF
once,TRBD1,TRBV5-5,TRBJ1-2,TGTGCCAGCAGCCGACCAGGGGGCCGGAACTATGGCTACACCTTC,CASSRPGGRNYGYTF
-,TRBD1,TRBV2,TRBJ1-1,TGTGCCAGCAGTGAAGCGGGGACAGGGCGGACTGAAGCTTTCTTT,CASSEAGTGRTEAFF
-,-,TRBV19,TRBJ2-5,TGTGCCAGTAGTATATCGGCCCCCAGGGGTCGGGAGACCCAGTACTTC,CASSISAPRGRETQYF
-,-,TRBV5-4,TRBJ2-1,TGTGCCAGCAGCTTATCTTTTGGGACAAACTACAATGAGCAGTTCTTC,CASSLSFGTNYNEQFF
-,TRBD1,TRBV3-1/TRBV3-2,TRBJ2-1,TGTGCCAGCAGCCAACCGTTAGGGACAGTGAATCGTGAGCAGTTCTTC,CASSQPLGTVNREQFF
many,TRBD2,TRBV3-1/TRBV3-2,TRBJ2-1,TGTGCCAGCAGCCCTAGCCCGACTAGCGGAGGCGAGCAGTTCTTC,CASSPSPTSGGEQFF
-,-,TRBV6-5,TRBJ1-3,TGTGCCAGCAGTTACTCTAGCCAACTGCGGGGAAACACCATATATTTT,CASSYSSQLRGNTIYF
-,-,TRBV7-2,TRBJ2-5,TGTGCCAGCACCCGAATTGGGCAACAAGAGACCCAGTACTTC,CASTRIGQQETQYF
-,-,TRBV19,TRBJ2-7,TGTGCCAGTAGTACGGTCAGGCCCTTCGAGCAGTACTTC,CASSTVRPFEQYF
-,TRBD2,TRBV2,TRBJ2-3,TGTGCCAGCAGTCCCCAACTAGCGGGAGTAGATACGCAGTATTTT,CASSPQLAGVDTQYF
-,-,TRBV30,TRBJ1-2,TGTGCCTGGAGTGCTGGACTAGGGGGCTATGGCTACACCTTC,CAWSAGLGGYGYTF
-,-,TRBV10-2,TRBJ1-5,TGCGCCAGCAGGGTTTCCTACAATCAGCCCCAGCATTTT,CASRVSYNQPQHF
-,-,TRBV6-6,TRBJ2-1,TGTGCCAGCAGTCGAACCGTAGGGCTTGGGGCGGGATACTACAATGAGCAGTTCTTC,CASSRTVGLGAGYYNEQFF
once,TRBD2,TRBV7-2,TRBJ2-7,TGTGCCAGCAGCCCGACTAGCGGGAGGGCCCTCGAGCAGTACTTC,CASSPTSGRALEQYF
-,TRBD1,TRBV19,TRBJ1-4,TGTGCCAGTTCAGATTGGGGGACAGGAGCCTTTAGGGAACTGTTTTTT,CASSDWGTGAFRELFF
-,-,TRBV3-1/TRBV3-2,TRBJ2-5,TGTGCCAGCAGCCAACTATTGTTAGCGGTCCAAGAGACCCAGTACTTC,CASSQLLLAVQETQYF
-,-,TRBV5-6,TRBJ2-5,TGTGCCAGCAGCCGGAGAGAGACCCAGTACTTC,CASSRRETQYF
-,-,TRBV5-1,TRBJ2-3,TGCGCCAGCAGCCTCGGACTAACTCTCACAGATACGCAGTATTTT,CASSLGLTLTDTQYF
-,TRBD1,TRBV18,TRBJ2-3,TGTGCCAGCTCACCTATAGGGGGCCGGGCAGATACGCAGTATTTT,CASSPIGGRADTQYF
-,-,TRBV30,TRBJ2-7,TGTGCCTGGAGTGTACCCGCTGGCAGGGACGAGCAGTACTTC,CAWSVPAGRDEQYF
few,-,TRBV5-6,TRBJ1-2,TGTGCCAGCAGCTTACGGGGGACTATTTGGGGCTACACCTTC,CASSLRGTIWGYTF
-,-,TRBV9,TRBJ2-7,TGTGCCAGCAGCGTAGGTGGAGGGAGCACCTACGAGCAGTACTTC,CASSVGGGSTYEQYF
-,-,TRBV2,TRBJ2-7,TGTGCCAGCGGGGGGAGCTCCTACGAGCAGTACTTC,CASGGSSYEQYF
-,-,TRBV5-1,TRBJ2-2,TGCGCCAGCAGCATACCAGGGGCCGGGGAGCTGTTTTTT,CASSIPGAGELFF
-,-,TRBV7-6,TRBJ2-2,TGTGCCAGCAGCCTCGCTAGTATCGGGGAGCTGTTTTTT,CASSLASIGELFF
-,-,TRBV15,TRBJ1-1,TGTGCCACCAGCAGAGTTGGTCTAGGGAACACTGAAGCTTTCTTT,CATSRVGLGNTEAFF
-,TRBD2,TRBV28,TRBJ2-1,TGTGCCAGCAGTTTATCCACCTACAAATTTACCACACTACAAACTAGCGGGAGCTACAATGAGCAGTTCTTC,CASSLSTYKFTTLQTSGSYNEQFF
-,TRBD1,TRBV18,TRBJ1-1,TGTGCCAGCTCGCCACGAACAGGGGGCGACCTCCCTGTTGAAGCTTTCTTT,CASSPRTGGDLPVEAFF
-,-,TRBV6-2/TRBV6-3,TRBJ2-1,TGTGCCAGCAGTTACGGTGGATCGAGGAATGAGCAGTTCTTC,CASSYGGSRNEQFF
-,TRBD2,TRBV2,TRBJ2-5,TGTGCCAGCAGCGCATTGACCGGGACTAGGGAGACCCAGTACTTC,CASSALTGTRETQYF
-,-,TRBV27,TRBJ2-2,TGTGCCAGCAGTTTGTGGGAGAGCACCGGGGAGCTGTTTTTT,CASSLWESTGELFF
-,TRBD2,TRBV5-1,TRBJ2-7,TGCGCCAGCAGCTTGGTAGGAGGGAGGGCTTTCTCCTACGAGCAGTACTTC,CASSLVGGRAFSYEQYF
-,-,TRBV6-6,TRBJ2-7,TGTGCCAGCAGTTACTCGGGCAGGCACGAGCAGTACTTC,CASSYSGRHEQYF